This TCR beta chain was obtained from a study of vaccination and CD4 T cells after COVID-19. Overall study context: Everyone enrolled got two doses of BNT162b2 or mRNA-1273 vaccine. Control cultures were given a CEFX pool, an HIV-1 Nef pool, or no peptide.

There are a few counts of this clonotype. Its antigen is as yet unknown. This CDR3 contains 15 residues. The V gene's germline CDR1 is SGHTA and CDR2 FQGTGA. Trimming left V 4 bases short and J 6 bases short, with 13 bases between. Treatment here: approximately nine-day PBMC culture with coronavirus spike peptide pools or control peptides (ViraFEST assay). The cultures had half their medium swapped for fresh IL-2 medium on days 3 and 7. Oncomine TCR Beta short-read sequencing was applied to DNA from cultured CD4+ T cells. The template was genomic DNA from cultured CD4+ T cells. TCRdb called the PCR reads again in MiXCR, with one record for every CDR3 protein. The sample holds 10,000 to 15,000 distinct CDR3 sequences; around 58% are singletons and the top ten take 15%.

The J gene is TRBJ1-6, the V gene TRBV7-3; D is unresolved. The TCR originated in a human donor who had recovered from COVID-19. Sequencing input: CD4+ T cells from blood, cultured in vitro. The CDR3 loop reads CASSSPGLTNSPLHF. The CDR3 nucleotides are TGTGCCAGCAGCTCTCCGGGCCTAACTAATTCACCCCTCCACTTT.